This T cell receptor (beta chain) was identified in a study of Ad26.COV2.S vaccination and SARS-CoV-2 variants. The protocol was immunoSEQ multiplex PCR, while the TCRdb copy is restricted to in-frame clones and leaves out a portion. This sample has about 330,000 clones; around 90% occur once, and the top ten carry 4.5% to 7%. Treatment: around 19 received Ad26.COV2.S at low or high dose, single or two shots; about 5 received placebo; per-sample allocation not given. After the first vaccine or placebo injection, samples were drawn on day 63. The V and J ends lost 5 bases and 6 bases, in that order; junction bases with no gene match: 5. Germline loops: CDR1 SEHNR, CDR2 FQNEAQ (reference sequence). CDR3 length: 15 residues.

The receptor comes from a person between 18 and 59 years old who received the Ad26.COV2.S COVID-19 vaccine or a placebo. V and J are TRBV7-9 and TRBJ1-5, with 12 bases matching TRBD1. This specimen was peripheral blood, taken in a trial of Ad26.COV2.S vaccine versus placebo. The CDR3, as DNA: TGTGCCAGCAGCGGGGACAGGGGGCTTGTTCAGCCCCAGCATTTT. This translates into CASSGDRGLVQPQHF.